This TCR beta chain was documented in a study of shared clonotypes between healthy human individuals. Assay used: immunoSEQ multiplex PCR; TCRdb lists only in-frame clones, some missing. This sample yields more than 550,000 clones, of which 90% to 95% are seen a single time; nearly 25% belongs to the top ten. Naive CD8 cells lacked CD45RO and underwent positive selection for CCR7, leaving out terminally differentiated effector memory CD45RA+ cells. Germline V gives CDR1 SEHNR, CDR2 FQNEAQ (reference sequence). V gave up 5 bases and J gave up 1 base, with 8 bases separating them. The CDR3 length is 13 residues.

The receptor was derived from a man aged 30-40 years in good health. This chain connects TRBV7-9 to TRBJ1-1; D is uncertain. What was sequenced was naive CD8+ T cells sorted from blood. The CDR3 DNA is TGTGCCAGCAGCCCCGCCCCGAACACTGAAGCTTTCTTT. Protein: CASSPAPNTEAFF.